This is a list of T cell receptor beta chains from one sample in a study of blood T cell repertoires in COVID-19. Data came from immunoSEQ multiplex PCR; TCRdb stores just in-frame clones and leaves some out. The repertoire holds about 150,000 clones, with 80% to 90% as singletons. Sequencing input: PBMCs or T cells enriched from blood (not recorded which). All receptors come from a woman aged 50 to 60 who had recovered from COVID-19. The CDR3 runs from the conserved cysteine through the conserved F or W. The order of the fields is V gene, J gene, D gene, CDR3 protein. D genes are given only for firm matches.

v_gene: TRBV4-1; j_gene: TRBJ2-7; d_gene: -; CDR3aa: CASSQDISRYEQYF
v_gene: TRBV19; j_gene: TRBJ1-6; d_gene: TRBD1; CDR3aa: CASSMRVTGVNSPLHF
v_gene: TRBV7-9; j_gene: TRBJ1-2; d_gene: -; CDR3aa: CASSLVGGDGYTF
v_gene: TRBV2; j_gene: TRBJ2-5; d_gene: -; CDR3aa: CASSAEAKETQYF
v_gene: TRBV7-2; j_gene: TRBJ1-3; d_gene: -; CDR3aa: CASSLTTGGNTIYF
v_gene: TRBV5-6; j_gene: TRBJ2-5; d_gene: TRBD1; CDR3aa: CASSLRTGVYRETQYF
v_gene: TRBV6-4; j_gene: TRBJ1-1; d_gene: TRBD1; CDR3aa: CASSEGGGATEAFF
v_gene: TRBV5-6; j_gene: TRBJ1-1; d_gene: -; CDR3aa: CASSSFRRAEAFF
v_gene: TRBV2; j_gene: TRBJ2-1; d_gene: TRBD1; CDR3aa: CASSVETGNEQFF
v_gene: TRBV28; j_gene: TRBJ2-7; d_gene: TRBD2; CDR3aa: CASSGLAGGAEQYF
v_gene: TRBV5-4; j_gene: TRBJ1-2; d_gene: TRBD1; CDR3aa: CASIPGGGNYGYTF
v_gene: TRBV7-8; j_gene: TRBJ2-1; d_gene: TRBD2; CDR3aa: CASSRETSGGARGNEQFF
v_gene: TRBV19; j_gene: TRBJ2-7; d_gene: -; CDR3aa: CASSSRDKSYEQYF
v_gene: TRBV12-3/TRBV12-4; j_gene: TRBJ1-1; d_gene: -; CDR3aa: CASGAGENTEAFF
v_gene: TRBV2; j_gene: TRBJ2-1; d_gene: TRBD1; CDR3aa: CASSTTGRQFF
v_gene: TRBV14; j_gene: TRBJ1-1; d_gene: -; CDR3aa: CASSQVFSAPAQVSGTEAFF
v_gene: TRBV5-1; j_gene: TRBJ1-1; d_gene: -; CDR3aa: CASSPNFGRDTEAFF
v_gene: TRBV2; j_gene: TRBJ1-2; d_gene: TRBD1; CDR3aa: CASSDPGGAYGYTF